A selection of T cell receptor beta chains follows, all from one sample in a study of cytotoxic CD8 clonotypes in ibrutinib-treated CLL. Sequencing was performed with immunoSEQ multiplex PCR; in TCRdb, only in-frame clones are kept and a portion is missing. The profile shows under 50,000 clones, 65% to 70% of them singletons. The specimen comprised PBMCs, sampled at disease progression, from a patient treated with ibrutinib. The source of these receptors is a human donor with chronic lymphocytic leukemia. Each CDR3 is given with its conserved first and last residue. A D gene is named only where the DNA matches it firmly. The size field is filled for only some rows; it gives once, few, many or a size class.

clone size	J gene	V gene	D gene	CDR3 DNA	CDR3 protein
once	TRBJ1-5	TRBV7-9	-	TGTGCCAGCAGTACCGACACTATGTTCAATCAGCCCCAGCATTTT	CASSTDTMFNQPQHF
once	TRBJ2-1	TRBV28	-	TGTGCCAGCAGTTTCCGGGACAATGAGCAGTTCTTC	CASSFRDNEQFF
-	TRBJ2-1	TRBV5-6	TRBD2	TGTGCCAGCAGCTCCCTGGGCGGGAGGGCCGGCGTCTTC	CASSSLGGRAGVF
-	TRBJ2-7	TRBV6-5	TRBD2	TGTGCCAGCAGCCCATCTCCGTCTAGCGGGAGCGCACAGTACTTC	CASSPSPSSGSAQYF
few	TRBJ1-1	TRBV11-3	-	TGTGCCAGCAGCCAACGCGGCCAAAACACTGAAGCTTTCTTT	CASSQRGQNTEAFF
-	TRBJ2-7	TRBV21-1	-	TGTGCCAGAAAGCAAAGGAGGGACAGGGGGGACCTGACTAGCGGGAGAGATCGGTACGAGCAGTACTTC	CARKQRRDRGDLTSGRDRYEQYF
-	TRBJ2-7	TRBV7-3	TRBD2	TGTGCCAGCAAGCCGACTAGCGCCTCCTACGAGCAGTACTTC	CASKPTSASYEQYF
-	TRBJ2-3	TRBV6-1	-	TGTGCCAGCAGTGCATCTATGGCAGGGACTCGTCCCACAGATACGCAGTATTTT	CASSASMAGTRPTDTQYF
-	TRBJ2-1	TRBV6-5	TRBD1	TGTGCCAGCAGTTGGACAGGCTACAATGAGCAGTTCTTC	CASSWTGYNEQFF
-	TRBJ2-7	TRBV5-4	-	TGTGCCAGCAGCTTGGAAGGGCGACTGAGCTCCTACGAGCAGTACTTC	CASSLEGRLSSYEQYF
-	TRBJ2-5	TRBV2	-	TGTGCCAGCAGTGAAAGGGTCAACGGGGAGACCCAGTACTTC	CASSERVNGETQYF
-	TRBJ2-3	TRBV5-1	TRBD1	TGCGCCAGCAGCGCCCGGACAGGGGGAAACACAGATACGCAGTATTTT	CASSARTGGNTDTQYF
once	TRBJ2-1	TRBV11-2	TRBD2	TGTGCCAGCAGCATGGGACTAGCGGGAAAAAATGAGCAGTTCTTC	CASSMGLAGKNEQFF
-	TRBJ2-7	TRBV9	-	TGTGCCAGCAGCGTAGGTATAGAGACATACGAGCAGTACTTC	CASSVGIETYEQYF
-	TRBJ1-3	TRBV5-6	-	TGTGCCAGCCGCGGCGCCCGCTCTGGAAACACCATATATTTT	CASRGARSGNTIYF
few	TRBJ1-1	TRBV2	-	TGTGCCAGCAGACTTGACACTGAAGCTTTCTTT	CASRLDTEAFF
-	TRBJ2-5	TRBV14	-	TGTGCCAGCAGCCGGGCGGCATCCCAAGAGACCCAGTACTTC	CASSRAASQETQYF
-	TRBJ2-7	TRBV19	TRBD2	TGTGCCAGTAGTAGCGGGAGTGACTACTACGAGCAGTACTTC	CASSSGSDYYEQYF